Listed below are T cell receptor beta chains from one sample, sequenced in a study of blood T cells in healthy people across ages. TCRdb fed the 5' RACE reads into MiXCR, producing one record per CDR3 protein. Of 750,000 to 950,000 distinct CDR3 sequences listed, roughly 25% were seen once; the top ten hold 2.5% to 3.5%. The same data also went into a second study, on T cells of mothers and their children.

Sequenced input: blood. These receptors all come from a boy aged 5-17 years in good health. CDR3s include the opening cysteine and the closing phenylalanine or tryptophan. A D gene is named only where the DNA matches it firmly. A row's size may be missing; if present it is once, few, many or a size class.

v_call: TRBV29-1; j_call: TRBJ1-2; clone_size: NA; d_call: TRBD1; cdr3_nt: TGCAGCGTTTTTACATTGGACAGGCGCGGCTACACCTTC; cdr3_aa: CSVFTLDRRGYTF
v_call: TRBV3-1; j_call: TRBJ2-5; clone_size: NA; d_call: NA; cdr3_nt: TGTGCCAGCAGCTACCGAGCGGTGCAAGAGACCCAGTACTTC; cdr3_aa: CASSYRAVQETQYF
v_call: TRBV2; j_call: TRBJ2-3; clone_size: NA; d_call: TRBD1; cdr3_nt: TGTGCCAGCAGGCGCCGCCAGGGGGCTGAAGATACGCAGTATTTT; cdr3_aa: CASRRRQGAEDTQYF
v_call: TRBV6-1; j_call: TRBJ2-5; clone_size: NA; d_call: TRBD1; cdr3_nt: TGTGCCAGCAGTGGGGACAGGGTTGGGGAGCAGTACTTC; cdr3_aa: CASSGDRVGEQYF
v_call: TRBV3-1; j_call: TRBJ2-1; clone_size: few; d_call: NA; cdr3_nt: TGTGCCAGCAGCCAAATGGGGACCGGCGCGTTCTTC; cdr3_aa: CASSQMGTGAFF
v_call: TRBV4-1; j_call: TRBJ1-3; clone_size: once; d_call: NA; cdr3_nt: TGCGCCAGCAGCCAAGTCATGGGACCAAAAGGGAGAAACACCATATATTTT; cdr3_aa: CASSQVMGPKGRNTIYF
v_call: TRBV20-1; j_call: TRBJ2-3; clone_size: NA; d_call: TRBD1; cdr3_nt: TGCAGTGCAAGCGACAGGGGGAGTGCAGATACGCAGTATTTT; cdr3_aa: CSASDRGSADTQYF
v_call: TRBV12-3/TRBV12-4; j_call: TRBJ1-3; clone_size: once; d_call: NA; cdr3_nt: TGTGCCAGCAGTTTCCGCAGGAGCTCTGGAAACACCATATATTTT; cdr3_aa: CASSFRRSSGNTIYF
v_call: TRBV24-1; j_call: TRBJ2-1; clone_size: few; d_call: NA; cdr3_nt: TGTGCCACCAGTGATTCGGACACTACTAAACGGTTCTTC; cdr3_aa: CATSDSDTTKRFF
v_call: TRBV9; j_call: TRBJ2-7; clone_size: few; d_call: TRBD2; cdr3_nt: TGTGCCAGCGGGGGCCTAGCGGGGGATCCGCAGTACTTC; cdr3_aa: CASGGLAGDPQYF
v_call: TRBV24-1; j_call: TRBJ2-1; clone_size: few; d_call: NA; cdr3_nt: TGTGCCACCAGTGATTCGGGCAGGGTTGATGAGCAGTTCTTC; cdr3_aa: CATSDSGRVDEQFF
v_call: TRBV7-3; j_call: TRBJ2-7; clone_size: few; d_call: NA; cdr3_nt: TGTGCCAGCAGCTTATCCAGGGACGACGAGCAGTACTTC; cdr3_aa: CASSLSRDDEQYF
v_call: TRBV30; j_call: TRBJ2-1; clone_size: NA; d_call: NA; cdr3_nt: TGTGCCTGGAGTGTGGCAGACAACAATGAGCAGTTCTTC; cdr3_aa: CAWSVADNNEQFF
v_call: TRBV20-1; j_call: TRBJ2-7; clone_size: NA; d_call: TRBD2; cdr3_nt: TGCAGTGCTAGGACAGCGGGGGGGCGCAGCGAGCAGTACTTC; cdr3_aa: CSARTAGGRSEQYF
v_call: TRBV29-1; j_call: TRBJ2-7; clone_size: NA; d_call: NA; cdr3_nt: TGCAGCGTTGAAGGCAGGTATCTCGAGCAGTACTTC; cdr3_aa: CSVEGRYLEQYF
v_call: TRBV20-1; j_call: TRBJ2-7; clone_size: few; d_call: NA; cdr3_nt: TGCAGTGCTAGAGTGGCAGGGGGGCACTACGAGCAGTACTTC; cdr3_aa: CSARVAGGHYEQYF
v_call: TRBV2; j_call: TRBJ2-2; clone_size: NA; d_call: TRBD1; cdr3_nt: TGTGCCAGCAGTGGTACAGGGGTGGACACCGGGGAGCTGTTTTTT; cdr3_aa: CASSGTGVDTGELFF
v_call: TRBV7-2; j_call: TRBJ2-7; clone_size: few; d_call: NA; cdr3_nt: TGTGCCAGCAGCTTTCCCCCCGGGGCCCATTACGAGCAGTACTTC; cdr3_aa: CASSFPPGAHYEQYF
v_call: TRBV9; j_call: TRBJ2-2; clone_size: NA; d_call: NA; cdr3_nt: TGTGCCAGCAGCGTAGACTTGGTTTCCGGGGAGCTGTTTTTT; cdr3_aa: CASSVDLVSGELFF
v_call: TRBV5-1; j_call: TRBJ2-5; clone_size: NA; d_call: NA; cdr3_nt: TGCGCCAGCAGCTTGTGGGGGAAGACCCAGTACTTC; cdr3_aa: CASSLWGKTQYF
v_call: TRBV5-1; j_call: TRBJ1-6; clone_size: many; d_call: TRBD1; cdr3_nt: TGTGCCAGCAGCCTGGGGACAGCTTATAATTCACCCCTCCACTTT; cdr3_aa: CASSLGTAYNSPLHF
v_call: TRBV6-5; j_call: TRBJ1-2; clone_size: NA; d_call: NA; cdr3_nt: TGTGCCAGCAGTTACTCGCGGGGGATCAGTGGCTACACCTTC; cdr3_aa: CASSYSRGISGYTF
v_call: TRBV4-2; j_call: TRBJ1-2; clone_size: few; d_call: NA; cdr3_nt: TGTACCAGCAGCCAACCCCTACCACGGGGGTCCTATGGCTACACCTTC; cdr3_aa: CTSSQPLPRGSYGYTF
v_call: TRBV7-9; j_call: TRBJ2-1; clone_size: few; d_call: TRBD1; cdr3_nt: TGTGCCAACAGCCCCCAGGGGGCAATTTGGAATGAGCAGTTCTTC; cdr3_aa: CANSPQGAIWNEQFF
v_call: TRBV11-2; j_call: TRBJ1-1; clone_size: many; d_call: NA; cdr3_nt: TGTGCCAGCAGGCCCAGGGGGAACACTGAAGCTTTCTTT; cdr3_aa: CASRPRGNTEAFF
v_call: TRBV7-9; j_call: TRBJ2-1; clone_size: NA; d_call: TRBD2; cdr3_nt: TGTGCCAGCAGCCCGGCCGGGGGGGTAGTCAATGAGCAGTTCTTC; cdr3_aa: CASSPAGGVVNEQFF
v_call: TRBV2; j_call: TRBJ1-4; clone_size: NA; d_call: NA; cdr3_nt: TGTGCCAGCAGTGAGGGGCGAACTAATGAAAAACTGTTTTTT; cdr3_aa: CASSEGRTNEKLFF
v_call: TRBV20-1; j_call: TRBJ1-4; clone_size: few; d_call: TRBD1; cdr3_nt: TGCAGTGCTAGAGGGTACAGGGGTCGGACTAATGAAAAACTGTTTTTT; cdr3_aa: CSARGYRGRTNEKLFF
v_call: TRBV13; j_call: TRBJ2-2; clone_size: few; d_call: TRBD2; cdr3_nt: TGTGCCAGCAGCTTAGGCGGGGGGGCCGGTAACACCGGGGAGCTGTTTTTT; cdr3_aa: CASSLGGGAGNTGELFF
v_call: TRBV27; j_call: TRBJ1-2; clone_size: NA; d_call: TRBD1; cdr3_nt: TGTGCCAGCAGTCGCGGGACAGCGAGGGGGTATGGCTACACCTTC; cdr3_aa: CASSRGTARGYGYTF
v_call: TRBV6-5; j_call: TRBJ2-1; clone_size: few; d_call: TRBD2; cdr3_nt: TGTGCCAGCAGTTACCGCGGGGGGGCCAATGGGCAGTTCTTC; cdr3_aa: CASSYRGGANGQFF
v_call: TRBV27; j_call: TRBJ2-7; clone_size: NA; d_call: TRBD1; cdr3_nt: TGTGCCAGCAGTCCTGGACAGGGGGAGACGAACTACGAGCAGTACTTC; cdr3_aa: CASSPGQGETNYEQYF
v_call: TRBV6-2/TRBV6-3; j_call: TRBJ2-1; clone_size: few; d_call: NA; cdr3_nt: TGTGCCAGCAGGAACTACGCTCATCCCTACAATGAGCAGTTCTTC; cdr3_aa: CASRNYAHPYNEQFF
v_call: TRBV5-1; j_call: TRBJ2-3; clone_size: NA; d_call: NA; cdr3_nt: TGCGCCAGCAGCCCCGAAGTGGGGATAACTAGCACAGATACGCAGTATTTT; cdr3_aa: CASSPEVGITSTDTQYF
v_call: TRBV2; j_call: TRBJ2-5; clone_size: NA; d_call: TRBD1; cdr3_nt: TGTGCCAGCACCTCCCGACAGGGGGTTCTAGAGACCCAGTACTTC; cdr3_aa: CASTSRQGVLETQYF
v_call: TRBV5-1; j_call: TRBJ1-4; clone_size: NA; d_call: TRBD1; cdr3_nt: TGCGCCAGCAGCCTGGGGGGACAGCGGAATGAAAAACTGTTTTTT; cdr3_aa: CASSLGGQRNEKLFF
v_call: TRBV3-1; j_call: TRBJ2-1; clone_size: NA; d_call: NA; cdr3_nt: TGTGCCAGCAGCCTGGGGACCCGCCGGGTAGATGAGCAGTTCTTC; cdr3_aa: CASSLGTRRVDEQFF
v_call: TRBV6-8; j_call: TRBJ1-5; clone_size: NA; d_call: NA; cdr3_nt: TGTGCCAGAAAAGGGCTTCAGCCCCAGCATTTT; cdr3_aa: CARKGLQPQHF
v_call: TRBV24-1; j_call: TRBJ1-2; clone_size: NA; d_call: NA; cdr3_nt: TGTGCCACCAGTGACCCAGGAAACCAGGGCTATGGCTACACCTTC; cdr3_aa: CATSDPGNQGYGYTF
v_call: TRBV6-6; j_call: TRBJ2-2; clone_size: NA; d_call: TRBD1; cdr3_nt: TGTGCCAGCAGTTACGAGGGGACAGCCCCGGGGCTGTTTTTT; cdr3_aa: CASSYEGTAPGLFF
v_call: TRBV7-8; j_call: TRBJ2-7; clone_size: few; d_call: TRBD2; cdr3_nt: TGTGCCAGCAGCTTAGCGGAAACTAGCGGGGGCTACGAGCAGTACTTC; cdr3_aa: CASSLAETSGGYEQYF
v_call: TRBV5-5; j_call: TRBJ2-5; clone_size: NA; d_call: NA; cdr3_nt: TGTGCCAGCAGCCCGTGGGGGATTCAAGAGACCCAGTACTTC; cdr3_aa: CASSPWGIQETQYF
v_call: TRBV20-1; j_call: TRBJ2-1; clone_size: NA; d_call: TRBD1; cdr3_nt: TGCAGTGCTAGAGGACTGAGCGGACAGGGGCCTCGCAATGAGCAGTTCTTC; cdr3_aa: CSARGLSGQGPRNEQFF
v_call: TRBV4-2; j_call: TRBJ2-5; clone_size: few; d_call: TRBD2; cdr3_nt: TGTGCCAGCAGCCAAGTATTAACTAGCGGGGACAAGACCCAGTACTTC; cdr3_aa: CASSQVLTSGDKTQYF
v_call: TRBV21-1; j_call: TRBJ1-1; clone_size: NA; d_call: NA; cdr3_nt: TGTGCCAGCAGCAAAGGGATCCCCCAGGCGGGGGCTGGGATGGTGACTGAAGCTTTCTTT; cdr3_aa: CASSKGIPQAGAGMVTEAFF
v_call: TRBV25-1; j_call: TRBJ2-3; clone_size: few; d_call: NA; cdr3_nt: TGTGCCAGCAGTCCAGGGGAAAGCACAGATACGCAGTATTTT; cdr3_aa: CASSPGESTDTQYF
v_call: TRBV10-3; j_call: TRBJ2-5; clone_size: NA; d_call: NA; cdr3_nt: TGTGCCATCAGATCTTCTCGGGGATCGACGGGGGAGCAGTACTTC; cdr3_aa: CAIRSSRGSTGEQYF
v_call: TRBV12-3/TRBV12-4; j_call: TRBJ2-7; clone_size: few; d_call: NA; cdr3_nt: TGTGCCAGCACCCTGGTTGGTCTCCACTACGAGCAGTACTTC; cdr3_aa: CASTLVGLHYEQYF
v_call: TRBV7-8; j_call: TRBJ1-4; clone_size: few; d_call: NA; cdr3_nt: TGTGCCAGCAGCCGTACACAGGGTGGAGGAGAAAAACTGTTTTTT; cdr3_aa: CASSRTQGGGEKLFF
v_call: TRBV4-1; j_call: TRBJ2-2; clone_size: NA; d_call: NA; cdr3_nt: TGCGCCAGCAGCCCGGGTCCGAGGACCGGGGAGCTGTTTTTT; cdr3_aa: CASSPGPRTGELFF
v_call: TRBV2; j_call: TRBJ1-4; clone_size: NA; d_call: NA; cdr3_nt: TGTGCCACGGCCCTCCTCGGAGTTGCTGAAAAACTGTTTTTT; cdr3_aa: CATALLGVAEKLFF
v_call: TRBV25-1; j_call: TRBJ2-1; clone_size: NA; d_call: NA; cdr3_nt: TGTGCCAGCAGTGAATGGGCCGAGCAGTTCTTC; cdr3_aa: CASSEWAEQFF
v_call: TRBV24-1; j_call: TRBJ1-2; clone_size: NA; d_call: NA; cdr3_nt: TGTGCCACCAGTGACAGGAGCTATGGCTACACCTTC; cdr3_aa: CATSDRSYGYTF
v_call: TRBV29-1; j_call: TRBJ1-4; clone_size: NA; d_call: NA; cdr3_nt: TGCAGCGTTGAAGAGCGCGGTTCTATTAATGAAAAACTGTTTTTT; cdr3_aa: CSVEERGSINEKLFF
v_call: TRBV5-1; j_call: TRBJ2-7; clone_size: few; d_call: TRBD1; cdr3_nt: TGCGCCAGCAGCACGGGACAGGGAATGACCTACGAGCAGTACTTC; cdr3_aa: CASSTGQGMTYEQYF